The rows below give T cell receptor beta chains drawn from one sample of a study of somatic mutations in cytotoxic T cells in rheumatoid arthritis. Only in-frame clones appear in the TCRdb table, and some are missing; sequencing was by immunoSEQ multiplex PCR. The sample contains approximately 21,000 clones, just under 80% of which appear only once. Input material: CD8+ T cells sorted from blood. These receptors all stem from an adult with rheumatoid arthritis. Each CDR3 is given with its conserved first and last residue. The D gene is left open where the match is weak. The size entry is marked missing in some rows and otherwise reads once, few, many or a size class.

clone_size	d_call	v_call	j_call	cdr3_nt	cdr3_aa
.	.	TRBV6-6	TRBJ2-7	TGTGCCAGCAGTCCCTCGCGGGACAGCTTACCCTACGAGCAGTACTTC	CASSPSRDSLPYEQYF
.	.	TRBV6-5	TRBJ1-2	TGTGCCAGCAGTTCGACAGAAAACTATGGCTACACCTTC	CASSSTENYGYTF
.	.	TRBV11-2	TRBJ1-6	TGTGCCAGCAGCTTAGAGGGGTGGGCTTCACCCCTCCACTTT	CASSLEGWASPLHF
.	.	TRBV6-5	TRBJ1-5	TGTGCCAGCAGTTACTCTTCCGAGGGTCAGCCCCAGCATTTT	CASSYSSEGQPQHF
.	.	TRBV4-1	TRBJ1-6	TGCGCCAGCAGCCAAGAATCGAGGGTCCCCCATAATTCACCCCTCCACTTT	CASSQESRVPHNSPLHF
.	.	TRBV7-8	TRBJ1-5	TGTGCCAGCAGCTTCTGGGGGGATCATAGCAATCAGCCCCAGCATTTT	CASSFWGDHSNQPQHF
.	TRBD1	TRBV6-4	TRBJ1-2	TGTGCCAGCAGTGACTCGACAGGGACACTGAATAACTATGGCTACACCTTC	CASSDSTGTLNNYGYTF
.	.	TRBV11-2	TRBJ2-1	TGTGCCAGCAGCTACGAATACGGTGGAGGGATCCACAGTGAGCAGTTCTTC	CASSYEYGGGIHSEQFF
.	.	TRBV18	TRBJ1-5	TGTGCCAGCTCACTAGGAGGGACCAATCAGCCCCAGCATTTT	CASSLGGTNQPQHF
.	TRBD2	TRBV4-1	TRBJ2-3	TGCGCCAGCAGCCAAAGTCCTAGCGGCTCAGATACGCAGTATTTT	CASSQSPSGSDTQYF
few	TRBD1	TRBV10-1	TRBJ2-7	TGCGCCTGGGGGGAGGGACAGGGTTTCGAGCAGTACTTC	CAWGEGQGFEQYF
few	.	TRBV4-1	TRBJ2-7	TGCGCCAGCAGCCTACAGGGCGTTGGCGAGCAGTACTTC	CASSLQGVGEQYF
.	.	TRBV13	TRBJ2-7	TGTGCCAGCAGCGGGGGCTCCTACGAGCAGTACTTC	CASSGGSYEQYF
.	.	TRBV6-1	TRBJ2-3	TGTGCCAGCAGTGAAAAGACGGACAGCACAGATACGCAGTATTTT	CASSEKTDSTDTQYF
.	TRBD2	TRBV5-8	TRBJ2-7	TGTGCCAGCAGCTTGTATGGACTAGCGGGAGAAAGCAAGTACTTC	CASSLYGLAGESKYF
.	.	TRBV7-6	TRBJ1-2	TGTGCCAGCAGCTTAGAAGGGTCAGGGGACGATGGCTACACCTTC	CASSLEGSGDDGYTF
.	TRBD1	TRBV5-1	TRBJ1-3	TGCGCCAGCAGCTTGACAGGGGGCACGGGAAACACCATATATTTT	CASSLTGGTGNTIYF
.	.	TRBV27	TRBJ1-1	TGTGCCAGCGCGGTGTCACTGAACACTGAAGCTTTCTTT	CASAVSLNTEAFF
.	TRBD1	TRBV19	TRBJ1-1	TGTGCCAGTACCTCTCTCGAGGACAGGGGGATCACTGAAGCTTTCTTT	CASTSLEDRGITEAFF
.	TRBD2	TRBV10-3	TRBJ2-2	TGTGCCATCAGCCCTAGCGGTACCGGGGAGCTGTTTTTT	CAISPSGTGELFF
few	.	TRBV7-9	TRBJ2-1	TGTGCCAGCAGCACCAGGCTGGACCCGTCTAGTGAGCAGTTCTTC	CASSTRLDPSSEQFF
.	.	TRBV5-6	TRBJ2-6	TGTGCCAGCAGCTGGGTCTTTTCGGGGTCTGGGGCCAACGTCCTGACTTTC	CASSWVFSGSGANVLTF
.	TRBD2	TRBV7-9	TRBJ2-1	TGTGCCAGCAGCTACGAGATGACTAGCGGGGAGGGCAATGAGCAGTTCTTC	CASSYEMTSGEGNEQFF
.	TRBD1	TRBV5-1	TRBJ2-3	TGCGCCAGCAGCTTTGGACAGGGGGTGGATACGCAGTATTTT	CASSFGQGVDTQYF
.	.	TRBV6-5	TRBJ2-5	TGTGCCAGCAGTTACGGTCCAGGGACGCAAGAGACCCAGTACTTC	CASSYGPGTQETQYF